Shown below are 6 T cell receptor beta chains from a single sample sequenced in a study of PD-1 blockade in mismatch repair-deficient tumors. The repertoire was sequenced with immunoSEQ multiplex PCR; TCRdb's copy has only in-frame clones and lacks some. The sample shows some 100,000 clones, 82% of them seen only once. The sequenced sample was peripheral blood, obtained about eight months after starting pembrolizumab. These receptors were obtained from an adult with mismatch repair-deficient cancer.

The chain links TRBV11-3 to TRBJ2-1; TRBD2 agrees at 7 bases. CDR1 and CDR2 from the germline V gene are SGHNT and YENEEA. The CDR3 extends over 14 amino acids. J gave up 6 bases and V 3 bases, and 5 bases lay outside the gene matches. The DNA for the CDR3 is TGTGCCAGCAGCTTCTCCGGACTAGTCAATGAGCAGTTCTTC. Protein: CASSFSGLVNEQFF.

The rearrangement links TRBV7-6 to TRBJ2-7, with 8 bases lining up with TRBD2. Unmatched junction bases numbered 10, after V lost 5 bases and J lost 4 bases. The CDR3 spans 15 residues. CDR1 is SGHVS and CDR2 is FNYEAQ in the germline V gene. The CDR3 region has the DNA TGTGCCAGCAGCGCGCAGGGCGGGAGGTTTTACGAGCAGTACTTC. It translates to CASSAQGGRFYEQYF.

The chain uses TRBV6-6 and TRBJ2-7, with D uncertain. This CDR3 comprises 13 residues. The V and J ends lost 2 bases and 0 bases respectively, with 5 bases between them. Germline CDR1 and CDR2: MNHNY and SVGAGI (reference sequence). The CDR3 protein is CASSYESSYEQYF. CDR3 sequence (DNA): TGTGCCAGCAGTTACGAGAGCTCCTACGAGCAGTACTTC.

The rearrangement links TRBV13 to TRBJ1-2; tentatively, D is TRBD1 (5 bases). This CDR3 is 13 amino acids long. V was clipped by 6 bases and J by 5 bases, with 13 bases between them. Per germline, CDR1 PRHDT and CDR2 FYEKMQ (reference sequence). CDR3 bases: TGTGCCAGCAGGGCCGGGACGGAGTATGGCTACACCTTC. This gives the protein CASRAGTEYGYTF.

The CDR3 sequence: CASSLDRENTEAFF. The CDR3 DNA reads TGTGCCAGCAGCTTGGACAGGGAGAACACTGAAGCTTTCTTT. V gene TRBV5-4 combines with J gene TRBJ1-1, with TRBD1 as a possible D gene (6 bases). This CDR3 spans 14 amino acids. Germline V gene data show CDR1 as SGHNT and CDR2 as YYREEE (reference sequence). V was clipped by 0 bases and J by 1 base, with 7 bases between them.

The V gene is TRBV6-6, the J gene TRBJ2-7; TRBD2 is a possible D gene (5 bases). The CDR3 has 13 amino acids. The ends were cut back, 3 bases at V and 7 bases at J, with 13 bases in the middle. Germline CDR1 and CDR2: MNHNY and SVGAGI (reference sequence). CDR3 residues: CASSYEGFWEQYF. Written as DNA, the CDR3 is TGTGCCAGCAGTTATGAGGGATTCTGGGAGCAGTACTTC.